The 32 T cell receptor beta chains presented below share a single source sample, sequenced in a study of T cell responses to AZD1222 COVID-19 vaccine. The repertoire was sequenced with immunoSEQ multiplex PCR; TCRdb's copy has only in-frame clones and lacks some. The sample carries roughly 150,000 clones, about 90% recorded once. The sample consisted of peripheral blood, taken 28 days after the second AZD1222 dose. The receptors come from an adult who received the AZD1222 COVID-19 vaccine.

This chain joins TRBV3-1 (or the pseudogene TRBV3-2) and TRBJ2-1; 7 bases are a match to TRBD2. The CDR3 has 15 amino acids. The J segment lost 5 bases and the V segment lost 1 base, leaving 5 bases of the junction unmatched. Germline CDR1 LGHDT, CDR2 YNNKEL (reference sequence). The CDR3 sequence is CASSQVGGFHNEQFF. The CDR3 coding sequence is TGTGCCAGCAGCCAAGTCGGGGGGTTTCACAATGAGCAGTTCTTC.

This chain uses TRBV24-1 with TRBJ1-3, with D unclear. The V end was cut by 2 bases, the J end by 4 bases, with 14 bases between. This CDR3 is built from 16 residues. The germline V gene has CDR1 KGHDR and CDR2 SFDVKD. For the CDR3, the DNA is TGTGCCACCAGTGATTCGGAGGGTGTGGGCGGAAACACCATATATTTT. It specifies CATSDSEGVGGNTIYF.

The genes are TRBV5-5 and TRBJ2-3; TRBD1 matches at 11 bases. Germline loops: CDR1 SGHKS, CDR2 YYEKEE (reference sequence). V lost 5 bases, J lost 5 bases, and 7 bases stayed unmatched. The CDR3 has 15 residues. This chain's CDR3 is CASRLGQGAVDTQYF. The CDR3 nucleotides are TGTGCCAGCAGATTAGGACAGGGGGCGGTAGATACGCAGTATTTT. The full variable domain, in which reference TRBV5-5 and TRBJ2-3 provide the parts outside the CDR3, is DAGVTQSPTHLIKTRGQQVTLRCSPISGHKSVSWYQQVLGQGPQFIFQYYEKEERGRGNFPDRFSARQFPNYSSELNVNALLLGDSALYLCASRLGQGAVDTQYFGPGTRLTVL.

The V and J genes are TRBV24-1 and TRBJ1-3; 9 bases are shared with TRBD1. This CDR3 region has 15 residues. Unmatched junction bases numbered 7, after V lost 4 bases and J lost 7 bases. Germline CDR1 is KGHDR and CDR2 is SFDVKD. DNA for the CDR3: TGTGCCACCAGTGACCGGGGCGACAGGGGGAACACCATATATTTT. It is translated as CATSDRGDRGNTIYF.

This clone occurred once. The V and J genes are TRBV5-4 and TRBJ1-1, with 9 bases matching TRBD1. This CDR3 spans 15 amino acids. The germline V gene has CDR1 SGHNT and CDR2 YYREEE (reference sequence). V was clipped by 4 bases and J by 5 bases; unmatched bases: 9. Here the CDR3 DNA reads TGTGCCAGCAGCGCCCAACAGGGGGCAGGAACTGAAGCTTTCTTT. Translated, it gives CASSAQQGAGTEAFF.

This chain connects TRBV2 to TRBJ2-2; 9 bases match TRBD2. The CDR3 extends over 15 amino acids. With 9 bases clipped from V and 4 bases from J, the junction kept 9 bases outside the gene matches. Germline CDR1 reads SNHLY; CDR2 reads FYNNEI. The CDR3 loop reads CASTAGGPGTGELFF. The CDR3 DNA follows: TGTGCCAGTACAGCGGGGGGCCCTGGCACCGGGGAGCTGTTTTTT.

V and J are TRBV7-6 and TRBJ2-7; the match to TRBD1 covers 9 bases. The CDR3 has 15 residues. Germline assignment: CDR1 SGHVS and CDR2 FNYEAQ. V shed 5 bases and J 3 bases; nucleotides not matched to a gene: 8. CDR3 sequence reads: CASSAGQGPFYEQYF. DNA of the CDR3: TGTGCCAGCAGCGCGGGACAGGGCCCCTTCTACGAGCAGTACTTC.

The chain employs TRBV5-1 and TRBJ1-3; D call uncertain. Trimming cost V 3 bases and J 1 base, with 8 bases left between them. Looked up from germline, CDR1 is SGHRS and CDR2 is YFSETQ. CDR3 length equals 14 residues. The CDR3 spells CASSWGLSGNTIYF. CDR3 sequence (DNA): TGCGCCAGCAGCTGGGGATTGTCTGGAAACACCATATATTTT.

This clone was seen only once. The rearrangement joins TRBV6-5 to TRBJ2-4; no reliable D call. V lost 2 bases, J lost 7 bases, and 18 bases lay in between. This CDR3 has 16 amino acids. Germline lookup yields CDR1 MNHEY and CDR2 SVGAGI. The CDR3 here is CASSYLSQDRLNIQYF. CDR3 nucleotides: TGTGCCAGCAGTTACCTCTCTCAGGATCGGTTGAACATTCAGTACTTC.

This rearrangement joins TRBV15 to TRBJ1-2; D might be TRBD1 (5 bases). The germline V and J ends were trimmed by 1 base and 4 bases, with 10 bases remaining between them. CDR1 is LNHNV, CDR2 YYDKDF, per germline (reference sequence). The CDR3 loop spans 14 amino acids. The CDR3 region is CATSRVPTAYGYTF. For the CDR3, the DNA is TGTGCCACCAGCAGAGTTCCGACAGCCTATGGCTACACCTTC. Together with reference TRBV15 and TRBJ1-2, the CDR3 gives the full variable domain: DAMVIQNPRYQVTQFGKPVTLSCSQTLNHNVMYWYQQKSSQAPKLLFHYYDKDFNNEADTPDNFQSRRPNTSFCFLDIRSPGLGDTAMYLCATSRVPTAYGYTFGSGTRLTVV.

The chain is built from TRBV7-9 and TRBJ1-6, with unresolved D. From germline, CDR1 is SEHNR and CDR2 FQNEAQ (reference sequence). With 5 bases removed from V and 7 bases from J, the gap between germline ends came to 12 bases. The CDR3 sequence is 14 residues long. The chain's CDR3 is CASSLDGTNSPLHF. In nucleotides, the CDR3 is TGTGCCAGCAGCCTGGACGGCACAAATTCACCCCTCCACTTT. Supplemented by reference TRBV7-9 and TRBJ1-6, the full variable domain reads DTGVSQNPRHKITKRGQNVTFRCDPISEHNRLYWYRQTLGQGPEFLTYFQNEAQLEKSRLLSDRFSAERPKGSFSTLEIQRTEQGDSAMYLCASSLDGTNSPLHFGNGTRLTVT.

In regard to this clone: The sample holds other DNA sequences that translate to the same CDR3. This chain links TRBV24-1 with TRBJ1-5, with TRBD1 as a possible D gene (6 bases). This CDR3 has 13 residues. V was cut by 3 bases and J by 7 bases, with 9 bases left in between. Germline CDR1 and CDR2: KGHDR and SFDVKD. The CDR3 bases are TGTGCCACCAGTGATCGCGGGGGCCAGCCCCAGCATTTT. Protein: CATSDRGGQPQHF.

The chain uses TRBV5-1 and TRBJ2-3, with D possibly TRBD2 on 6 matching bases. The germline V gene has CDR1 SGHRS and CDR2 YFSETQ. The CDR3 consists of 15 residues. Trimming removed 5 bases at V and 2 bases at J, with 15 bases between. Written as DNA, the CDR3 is TGCGCCAGCAGGCCCGGGGGAGAACTCACAGATACGCAGTATTTT. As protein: CASRPGGELTDTQYF. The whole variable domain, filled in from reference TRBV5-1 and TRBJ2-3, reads KAGVTQTPRYLIKTRGQQVTLSCSPISGHRSVSWYQQTPGQGLQFLFEYFSETQRNKGNFPGRFSGRQFSNSRSEMNVSTLELGDSALYLCASRPGGELTDTQYFGPGTRLTVL.

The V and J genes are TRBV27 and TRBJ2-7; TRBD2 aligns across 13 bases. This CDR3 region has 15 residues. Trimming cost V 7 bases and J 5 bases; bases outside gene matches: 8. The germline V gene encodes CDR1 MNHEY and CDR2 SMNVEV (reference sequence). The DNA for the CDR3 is TGTGCCAGCACCCCACTAGCGGGAGGGCCCCACGAGCAGTACTTC. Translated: CASTPLAGGPHEQYF.

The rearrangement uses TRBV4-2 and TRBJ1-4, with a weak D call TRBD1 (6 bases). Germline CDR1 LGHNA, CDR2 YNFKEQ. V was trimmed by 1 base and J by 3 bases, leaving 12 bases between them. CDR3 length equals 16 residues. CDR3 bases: TGTGCCAGCAGCCAAGGACAGGTCTCCTCTAATGAAAAACTGTTTTTT. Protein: CASSQGQVSSNEKLFF.

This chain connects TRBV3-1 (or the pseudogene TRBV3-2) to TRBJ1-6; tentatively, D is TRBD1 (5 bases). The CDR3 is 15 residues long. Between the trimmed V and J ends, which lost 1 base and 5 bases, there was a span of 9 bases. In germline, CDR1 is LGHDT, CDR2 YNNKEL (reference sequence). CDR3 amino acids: CASSQAPGNNSPLHF. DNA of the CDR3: TGTGCCAGCAGCCAAGCCCCAGGGAATAATTCACCCCTCCACTTT.

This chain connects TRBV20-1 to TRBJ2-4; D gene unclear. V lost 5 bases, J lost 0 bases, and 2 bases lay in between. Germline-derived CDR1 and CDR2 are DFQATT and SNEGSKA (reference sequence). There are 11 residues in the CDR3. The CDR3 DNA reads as TGCAGTGCTGTAGCCAAAAACATTCAGTACTTC. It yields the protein CSAVAKNIQYF.

CDR3 amino acids: CASRRWTSRGGELFF. The CDR3 nucleotides are TGTGCCAGCAGGCGTTGGACTAGCCGGGGCGGGGAGCTGTTTTTT. V and J are TRBV7-2 and TRBJ2-2, with TRBD2 identical over 8 bases. With 6 bases clipped from V and 7 bases from J, the junction kept 10 bases outside the gene matches. The CDR3 covers 15 residues. Germline V gives CDR1 SGHTA, CDR2 FQGNSA.

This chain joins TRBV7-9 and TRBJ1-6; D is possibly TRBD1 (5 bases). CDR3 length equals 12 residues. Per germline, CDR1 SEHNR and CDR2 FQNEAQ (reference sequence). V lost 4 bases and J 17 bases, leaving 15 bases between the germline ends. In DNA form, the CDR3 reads TGTGCCAGCAGCTCCGGGACGAGGGCCTTCCACTTT. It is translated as CASSSGTRAFHF.

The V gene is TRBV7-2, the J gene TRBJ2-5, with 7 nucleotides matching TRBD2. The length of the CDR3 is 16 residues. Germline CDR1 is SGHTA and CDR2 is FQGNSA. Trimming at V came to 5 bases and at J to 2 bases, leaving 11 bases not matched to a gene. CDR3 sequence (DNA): TGTGCCAGCAGCGGCCGAGCTTTGGGAGGGCAAGAGACCCAGTACTTC. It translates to CASSGRALGGQETQYF.

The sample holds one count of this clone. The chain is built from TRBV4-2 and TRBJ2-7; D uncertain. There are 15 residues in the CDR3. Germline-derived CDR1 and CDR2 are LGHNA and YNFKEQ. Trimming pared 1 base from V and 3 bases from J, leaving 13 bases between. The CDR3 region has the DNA TGTGCCAGCAGCCAAGGGGCCGTAAAGGGCTACGAGCAGTACTTC. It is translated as CASSQGAVKGYEQYF.

The CDR3 bases are TGTGCCAGCAGCGCGGATGGGACTGGGGTAGCTGGGGCCAACGTCCTGACTTTC. This sequence encodes CASSADGTGVAGANVLTF. The gene calls are TRBV9 and TRBJ2-6, with D perhaps matching TRBD2 (6 bases). V was shortened by 3 bases and J by 2 bases, with 18 bases between the two germline ends. From germline, CDR1 is SGDLS and CDR2 YYNGEE. This CDR3 contains 18 residues.

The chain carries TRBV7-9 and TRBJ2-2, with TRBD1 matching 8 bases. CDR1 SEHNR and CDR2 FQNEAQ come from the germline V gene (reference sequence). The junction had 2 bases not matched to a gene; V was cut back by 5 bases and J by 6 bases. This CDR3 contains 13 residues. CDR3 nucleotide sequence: TGTGCCAGCAGCCTACAGGGGGCCGGGGAGCTGTTTTTT. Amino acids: CASSLQGAGELFF.

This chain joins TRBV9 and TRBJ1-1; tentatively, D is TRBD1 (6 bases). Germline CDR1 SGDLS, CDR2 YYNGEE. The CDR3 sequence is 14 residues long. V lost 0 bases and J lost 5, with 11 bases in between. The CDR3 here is CASSVGEGGTEAFF. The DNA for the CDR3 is TGTGCCAGCAGCGTAGGGGAAGGGGGGACTGAAGCTTTCTTT.

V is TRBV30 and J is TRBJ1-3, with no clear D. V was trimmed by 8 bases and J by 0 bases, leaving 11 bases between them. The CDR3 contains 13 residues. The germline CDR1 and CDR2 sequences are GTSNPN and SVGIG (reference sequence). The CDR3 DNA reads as TGTGCCACGGTCGTTAACTCTGGAAACACCATATATTTT. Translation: CATVVNSGNTIYF.

CDR3 sequence (DNA): TGCAGCGTTGAAGATAACACAGATACGCAGTATTTT. Translated: CSVEDNTDTQYF. This chain connects TRBV29-1 to TRBJ2-3, with no clear D. Germline CDR1 reads SQVTM; CDR2 reads ANQGSEA. There are 12 residues in the CDR3. V lost 0 bases and J 2 bases, leaving 3 bases between the germline ends.

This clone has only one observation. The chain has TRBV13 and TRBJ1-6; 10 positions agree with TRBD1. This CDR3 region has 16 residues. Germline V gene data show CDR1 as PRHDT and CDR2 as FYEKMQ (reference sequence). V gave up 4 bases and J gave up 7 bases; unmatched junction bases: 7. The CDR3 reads CASSYTSGQGNSPLHF. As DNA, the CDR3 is TGTGCCAGCAGCTACACGTCGGGACAGGGGAATTCACCCCTCCACTTT. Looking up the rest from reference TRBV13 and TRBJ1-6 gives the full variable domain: AAGVIQSPRHLIKEKRETATLKCYPIPRHDTVYWYQQGPGQDPQFLISFYEKMQSDKGSIPDRFSAQQFSDYHSELNMSSLELGDSALYFCASSYTSGQGNSPLHFGNGTRLTVT.

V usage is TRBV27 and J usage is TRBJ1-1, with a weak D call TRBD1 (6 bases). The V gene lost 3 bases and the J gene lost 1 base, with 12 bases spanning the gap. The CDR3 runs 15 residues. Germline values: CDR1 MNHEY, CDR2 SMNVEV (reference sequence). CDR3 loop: CASSFQGLGNTEAFF. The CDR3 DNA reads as TGTGCCAGCAGTTTCCAGGGGCTGGGGAACACTGAAGCTTTCTTT.

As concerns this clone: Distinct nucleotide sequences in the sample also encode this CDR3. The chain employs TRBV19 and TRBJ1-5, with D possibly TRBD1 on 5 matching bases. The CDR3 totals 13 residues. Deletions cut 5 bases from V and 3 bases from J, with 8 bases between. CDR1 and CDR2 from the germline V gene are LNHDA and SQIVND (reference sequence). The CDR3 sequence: CASSGGLNQPQHF. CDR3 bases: TGTGCCAGTAGTGGGGGTCTCAATCAGCCCCAGCATTTT.

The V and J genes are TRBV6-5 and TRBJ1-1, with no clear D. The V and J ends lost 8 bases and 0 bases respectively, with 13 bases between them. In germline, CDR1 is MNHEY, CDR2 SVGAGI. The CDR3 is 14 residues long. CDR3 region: CASLLGGMNTEAFF. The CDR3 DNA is TGTGCCAGCCTGCTGGGAGGGATGAACACTGAAGCTTTCTTT.

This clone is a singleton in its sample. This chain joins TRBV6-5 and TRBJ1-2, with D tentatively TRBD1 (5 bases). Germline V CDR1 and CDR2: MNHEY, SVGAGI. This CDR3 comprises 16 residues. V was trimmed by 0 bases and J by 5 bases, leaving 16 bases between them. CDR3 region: CASSYSGRASGYGYTF. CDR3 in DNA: TGTGCCAGCAGTTACTCGGGGCGGGCATCCGGGTATGGCTACACCTTC.

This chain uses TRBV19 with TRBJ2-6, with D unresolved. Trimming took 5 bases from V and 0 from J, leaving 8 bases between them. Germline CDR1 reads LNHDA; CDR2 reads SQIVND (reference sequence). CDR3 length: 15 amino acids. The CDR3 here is CASSSQSSGANVLTF. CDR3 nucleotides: TGTGCCAGTAGTTCGCAGAGCTCTGGGGCCAACGTCCTGACTTTC.